This entry describes one T cell receptor (beta chain). The target antigen is unknown. Replicate PCRs run on sorted subsets employed 150 to 250 ng DNA, tens of thousands of T cell genomes. TCRdb's copy holds only in-frame clones and misses some; the assay was immunoSEQ multiplex PCR. The sample contains about 2 million clones, 85% to 95% of which appear only once. This sample stems from a study of shared clonotypes between healthy human individuals. In the study overall: Each donor contributed plates that comprised three CD4 naive, three CD4 memory, two CD8 naive and one CD8 memory.

Germline assignment: CDR1 SGHKS and CDR2 YYEKEE (reference sequence). The V gene end was trimmed by 3 bases and the J gene end by 7 bases; junction bases not matched to a gene: 4. This CDR3 has 12 amino acids. The naive CD8 population came from CD45RO-negative cells selected for CCR7, without terminally differentiated effector memory CD45RA+ cells. Study-level results: Of the naive CD4 clonotypes, roughly 5% were shared across a few donors.

Sequenced material: naive CD8+ T cells sorted from blood. The chain links TRBV5-5 to TRBJ2-7; 7 nucleotides align to TRBD2. This receptor was obtained from a man younger than 35 in good health. The CDR3 region is CASSYLAEEQYF. As DNA, the CDR3 is TGTGCCAGCAGCTATCTAGCGGAAGAGCAGTACTTC.